This T cell receptor beta chain was identified during a study of T-cell memory formation after mild COVID-19. The CDR3 consists of 16 residues. CDR1 and CDR2 from the germline V gene are LGHNA and YSLEER. Unmatched junction bases numbered 7, after V lost 0 bases and J lost 2 bases. TCRdb called the 5' RACE reads again in MiXCR, with one record for every CDR3 protein. This sample has 70,000 to 95,000 distinct CDR3 sequences, with 10% to 15% found just once. The genes are TRBV4-3 and TRBJ2-7, with 7 bases aligning to TRBD2. The sample was PBMCs or a T cell subset sorted from them (not recorded which). The receptor was derived from a man aged 18 to 29 who had mild COVID-19 (a few samples of this study predate the infection). Cell type and time point are not known. The CDR3 sequence is CASSQDGQGGPYEQYF. In DNA form, the CDR3 reads TGCGCCAGCAGCCAAGATGGGCAGGGAGGGCCCTACGAGCAGTACTTC.